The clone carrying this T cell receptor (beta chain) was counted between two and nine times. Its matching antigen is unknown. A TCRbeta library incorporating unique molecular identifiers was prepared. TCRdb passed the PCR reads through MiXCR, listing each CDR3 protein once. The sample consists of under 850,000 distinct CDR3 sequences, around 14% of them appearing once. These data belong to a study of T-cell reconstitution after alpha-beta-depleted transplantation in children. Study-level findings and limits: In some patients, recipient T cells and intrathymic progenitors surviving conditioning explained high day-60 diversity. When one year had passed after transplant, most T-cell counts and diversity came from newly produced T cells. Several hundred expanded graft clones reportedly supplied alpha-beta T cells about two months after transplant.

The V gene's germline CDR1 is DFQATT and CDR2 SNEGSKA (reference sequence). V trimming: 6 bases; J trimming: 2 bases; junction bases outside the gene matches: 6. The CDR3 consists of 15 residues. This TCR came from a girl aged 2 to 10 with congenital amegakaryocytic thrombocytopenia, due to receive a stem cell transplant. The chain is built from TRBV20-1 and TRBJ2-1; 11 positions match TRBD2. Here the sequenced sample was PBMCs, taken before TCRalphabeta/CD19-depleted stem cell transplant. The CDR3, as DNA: TGCAGTGCCAAGGCGGGACTAGCGGCCTACAATGAGCAGTTCTTC. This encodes CSAKAGLAAYNEQFF.